This TCR beta chain was recovered during a study of shared clonotypes between healthy human individuals. Deep-level running was used for the assay. TCRdb's table, derived via immunoSEQ multiplex PCR, lists solely in-frame clones and lacks some. The sample contains about 360,000 clones, around four fifths of which appear only once. This sequence originates from a man aged 25-45 years in good health. The specimen was memory CD4+ T cells sorted from blood. Subset here: CD45RA-negative fraction.

This CDR3 is CASSQYGRTNEQFF. CDR3 DNA sequence: TGTGCCAGCAGTCAGTACGGACGGACCAATGAGCAGTTCTTC. The chain has TRBV6-5 and TRBJ2-1; no reliable D call. V lost 5 bases and J 6 bases, leaving 14 bases between the germline ends. CDR3 size: 14 residues. The germline V gene has CDR1 MNHEY and CDR2 SVGAGI.